The T cell receptor beta chain under discussion was sequenced for a study of blood T cell repertoires in COVID-19. Study details: PBMCs, B-cell-depleted T cells, or T cells provided the cDNA or gDNA that made up the material.

The CDR3 consists of 14 residues. Germline lookup yields CDR1 ENHRY and CDR2 SYGVKD. V was shortened by 3 bases and J by 1 base, with 7 bases between the two germline ends. Profiled with immunoSEQ multiplex PCR; TCRdb holds only in-frame clones, not every one. In the table there are roughly 120,000 clones, about nine tenths of which are singletons. This clonotype was sampled from a man between 65 and 85 years old who had recovered from COVID-19. The specimen was peripheral blood. The chain joins TRBV10-3 to TRBJ2-1; D may be TRBD1 (6 bases). CDR3 DNA sequence: TGTGCCATCAGTGACAGGGGTTCCTACAATGAGCAGTTCTTC. Its protein product is CAISDRGSYNEQFF.